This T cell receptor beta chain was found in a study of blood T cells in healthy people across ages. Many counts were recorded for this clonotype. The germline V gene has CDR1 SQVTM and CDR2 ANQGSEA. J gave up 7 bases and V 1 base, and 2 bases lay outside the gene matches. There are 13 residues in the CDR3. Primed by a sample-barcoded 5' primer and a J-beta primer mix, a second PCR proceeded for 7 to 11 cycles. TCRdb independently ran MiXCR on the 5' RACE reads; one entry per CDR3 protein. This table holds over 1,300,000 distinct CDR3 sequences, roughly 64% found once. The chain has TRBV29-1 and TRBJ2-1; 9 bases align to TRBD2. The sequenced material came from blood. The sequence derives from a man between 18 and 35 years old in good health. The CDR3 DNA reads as TGCAGCGTTGAAGGCGCGGGAGGGAATGAGCAGTTCTTC. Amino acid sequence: CSVEGAGGNEQFF.